This T cell receptor beta chain was profiled in a study of identical twins. General study findings and limits: In zero-insertion analyses, partial confounding could arise from invariant MAIT and iNKT cells. With beta out-of-frame sequences, excess sharing by twins was weaker. Monozygotic twins shared more out-of-frame TCR alpha than recombination models predicted.

Each donor was a healthy Caucasian. TCRdb redid the calling of the 5' RACE reads with MiXCR, one entry per CDR3 protein. The sample has hundreds of thousands of distinct CDR3 sequences; 8% to 9% are singletons. Germline loops: CDR1 SNHLY, CDR2 FYNNEI. This CDR3 contains 11 residues. This clonotype was observed a few times. Its antigen is as yet unknown. A junction boundary mismatches the germline segment, possibly from a read error. This sample was shared with a second study, whose subject was yellow fever vaccine responses in identical twins.

This sequence was found in a woman under 30 in good health. The chain uses TRBV2 and TRBJ2-3, with TRBD1 matching over 10 bases. Specimen: PBMCs. CDR3 DNA sequence: TGTGCCAGCCAAGACAGGGGGCCCCTGGTCTTC. Amino acids: CASQDRGPLVF.